The T cell receptor beta chain under discussion was sequenced for a study of T cells after somatic rescue of genetic block. Trimming shortened V by 3 bases and J by 4 bases, and 10 bases separated the two germline ends. Germline values: CDR1 SGHVS, CDR2 FNYEAQ. There are 14 residues in the CDR3. Produced via immunoSEQ multiplex PCR; TCRdb's table is partial and in-frame only. The repertoire holds tens of thousands of clones, with just over 90% as singletons. This TCR was recovered from a man between 40 and 49 years old. V usage is TRBV7-6 and J usage is TRBJ2-1, with a tentative D call TRBD1 (6 bases). The material sequenced was peripheral blood mononuclear cells (PBMCs). The CDR3 is CASSFSGTYNEQFF. The CDR3 nucleotides are TGTGCCAGCAGCTTTAGTGGGACATACAATGAGCAGTTCTTC.